Listed below are T cell receptor beta chains from one sample, sequenced in a study of blood T cell repertoires in COVID-19. Sequencing used immunoSEQ multiplex PCR; TCRdb keeps in-frame clones, though not all of them. The repertoire has 210,000 or so clones, 83% of them found once; the top ten carry roughly 1.3%. Sequencing was carried out using peripheral blood. These receptors all stem from a woman aged 25-40 years with COVID-19, enrolled during active disease. CDR3s include the opening cysteine and the closing phenylalanine or tryptophan. Each record gives: CDR3 length, V gene, J gene, CDR3 protein.

>13|TRBV5-4|TRBJ2-2
CASSFTGTGELFF
>15|TRBV4-3|TRBJ2-7
CASSQEQGDIYEQYF
>16|TRBV3-1/TRBV3-2|TRBJ2-2
CASSPLGGGVHGELFF
>14|TRBV5-6|TRBJ1-2
CASSGVTGFYGYTF
>15|TRBV15|TRBJ1-1
CATSRDRGSVPEAFF
>14|TRBV18|TRBJ1-2
CASSRGQGDYGYTF
>15|TRBV7-2|TRBJ2-7
CASSLATGGWYEQYF
>16|TRBV7-6|TRBJ2-3
CASSLGSRTSTDTQYF
>15|TRBV28|TRBJ2-3
CASSLKVLARDTQYF
>16|TRBV6-5|TRBJ2-7
CASSLRPGQGSYEQYF
>14|TRBV7-3|TRBJ2-1
CASSPGQSYNEQFF
>13|TRBV5-1|TRBJ1-1
CASSLEDTWEAFF
>15|TRBV7-9|TRBJ2-7
CASSYLGGSYYEQYF
>14|TRBV7-2|TRBJ2-3
CASSLGLYTDTQYF
>14|TRBV5-3|TRBJ2-6
CARSLYSGANVLTF
>18|TRBV6-1|TRBJ2-2
CASSEGWGEGASTGELFF
>14|TRBV6-2/TRBV6-3|TRBJ2-1
CASSYREGPNEQFF
>10|TRBV27|TRBJ2-1
CASGNRLQFF
>15|TRBV11-2|TRBJ2-7
CASSLPASGGYEQYF
>14|TRBV6-5|TRBJ2-3
CASSYDYTRDTQYF
>15|TRBV18|TRBJ1-4
CASSPPGVRNEKLFF
>12|TRBV6-5|TRBJ2-7
CASRGGTYEQYF
>15|TRBV6-5|TRBJ2-3
CASTRDFSSTDTQYF
>15|TRBV7-2|TRBJ1-2
CASSSGQPGVYGYTF
>14|TRBV27|TRBJ1-5
CASGWTGGDQPQHF
>12|TRBV5-1|TRBJ2-2
CASSLRERELFF
>18|TRBV19|TRBJ1-3
CASSIRGFGSSSGNTIYF